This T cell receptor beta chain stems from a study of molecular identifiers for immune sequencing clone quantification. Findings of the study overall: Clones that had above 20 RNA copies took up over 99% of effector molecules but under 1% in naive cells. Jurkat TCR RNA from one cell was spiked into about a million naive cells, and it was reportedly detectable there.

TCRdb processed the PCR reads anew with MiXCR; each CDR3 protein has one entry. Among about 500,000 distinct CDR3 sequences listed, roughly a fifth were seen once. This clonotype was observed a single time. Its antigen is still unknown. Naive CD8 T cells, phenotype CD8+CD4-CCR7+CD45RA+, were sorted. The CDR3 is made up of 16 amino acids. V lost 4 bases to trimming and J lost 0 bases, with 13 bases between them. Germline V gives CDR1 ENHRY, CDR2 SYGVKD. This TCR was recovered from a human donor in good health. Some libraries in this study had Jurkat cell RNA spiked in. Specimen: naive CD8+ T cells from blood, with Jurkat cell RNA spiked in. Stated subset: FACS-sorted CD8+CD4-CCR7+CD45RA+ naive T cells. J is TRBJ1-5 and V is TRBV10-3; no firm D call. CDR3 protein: CAISGWGEGSNQPQHF. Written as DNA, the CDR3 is TGTGCCATCAGTGGATGGGGTGAGGGTAGCAATCAGCCCCAGCATTTT.